This paragraph covers one T cell receptor beta chain sequence. The identical CDR3 is also encoded by other nucleotide sequences in the sample. This entry comes from a study of cytotoxic CD8 clonotypes in ibrutinib-treated CLL. Some clones are missing from TCRdb's copy, which holds only in-frame ones; the method was immunoSEQ multiplex PCR. The sample has fewer than 50,000 clones; roughly 53% are singletons. The germline V gene encodes CDR1 MDHEN and CDR2 SYDVKM. This CDR3 comprises 12 residues. The ends were cut back, 4 bases at V and 7 bases at J, with 11 bases in the middle. This chain links TRBV28 with TRBJ2-7; TRBD1 or TRBD2 may be the D gene (6 bases each). The receptor comes from a human donor with chronic lymphocytic leukemia. The sequencing here drew on PBMCs, taken after 12 months of ibrutinib treatment. The CDR3, as DNA: TGTGCCAGCAGTTCTGGGGGGCGAGAGCAGTACTTC. This encodes CASSSGGREQYF.